This TCR beta chain was profiled in a study of tissue T cells after allogeneic stem cell transplantation. Study outcomes and limitations: Which tissue TCRs were alloreactive or antigen-specific was not determined. Some clones might be persisting host cells.

The CDR3 contains 15 residues. The V and J ends lost 1 base and 0 bases, in that order; junction bases with no gene match: 2. Germline V CDR1 and CDR2: NNHNN, SYGAGS (reference sequence). The method was immunoSEQ multiplex PCR; TCRdb's version includes in-frame clones alone and lacks a portion of them. The profile shows 40,000 to 50,000 clones, around 72% of them singletons. On this clone: The target antigen is unknown. Gene and germline names: mouse. The CDR3 end falls 1 residue outside the read, so it is completed with the germline J gene. Other nucleotide sequences from this sample produce the same CDR3.

The chain couples TRBV13-2 to TRBJ2-3; 7 bases are a match to TRBD2. The receptor was isolated from a pool of C57BL/6 mice in good health. The sample was sorted cells pooled from one or two spleens. This CDR3 is CASGDLGGSAETLYF. The sequenced part of the CDR3 DNA is TGTGCCAGCGGTGATTTGGGGGGTAGTGCAGAAACGCTGTAT.